This note documents a single TCR beta chain sequence. Its cognate antigen is unknown. Input per TCR library consisted of roughly 4,000 ng of total RNA. There were eight separate reactions per sample in which cDNA was made. No DNA is given; TCRdb re-called the 5' RACE reads and lists each CDR3 protein once. This table lists some 300,000 distinct CDR3 sequences. This entry belongs to a study of monozygotic twins with inflammatory bowel disease. Study outcomes and limitations: Separate T cell subtypes could not be resolved from one another. Repertoire similarity did not separate concordant from discordant twins, possibly from limited power.

Germline loops: CDR1 SGHRS, CDR2 YFSETQ. There are 12 residues in the CDR3. Sequencing was carried out using blood. The TCR comes from a human donor with ulcerative colitis or Crohn's disease, or a healthy co-twin of an affected twin (not recorded which). J is TRBJ2-7 and V is TRBV5-1; TCRdb names TRBD2, which stays unverified in the absence of DNA. The CDR3 region is CASSYFGGEQYF.